This entry is about one T cell receptor beta chain. Its cognate antigen is unknown. Isolation of CD4+ naive, central memory, regulatory and stem cell-like memory cells was achieved by sorting via CD45RO/CCR7/CD25/CD127/CD95/CD27. Germline trimming cut 6 bases from V and 0 bases from J; bases unmatched to any gene: 9. The CDR3 is made up of 17 amino acids. CDR1 is SQVTM and CDR2 is ANQGSEA in the germline V gene. This record belongs to a study of beta chain features in type 1 diabetes. Study findings and constraints: Type 1 diabetes patients had TCRB CDR3s that were shorter (moderately but significantly so) in all four CD4+ subsets.

Expressed TCRB transcripts were sequenced because the entire RNA isolate underwent reverse transcription. Assay: immunoSEQ multiplex PCR; the TCRdb copy retains only in-frame clones and omits some. The sample yields approximately 46,000 clones, around 45% seen once. The J gene is TRBJ2-6, the V gene TRBV29-1, with TRBD1 matching over 9 bases. The material sequenced was stem cell memory CD4+ T cells from blood. The source of this sequence is a man aged 30 to 45 with type 1 diabetes. This chain's CDR3 is CSVSAGTGFSGANVLTF. The CDR3 bases are TGCAGCGTAAGCGCCGGGACAGGGTTCTCTGGGGCCAACGTCCTGACTTTC.